One sample yielded the 8 T cell receptor beta chains listed below, sequenced in a study of human CD8 memory T cell subsets (dated by TCRdb to 2018 to 2020). This sample was sequenced with a NextSeq 550. A Human TCR Profiling Kit was used to prepare UMI-labeled 5' RACE TCRbeta libraries. The reads, reprocessed by TCRdb, yield one row per CDR3 protein sequence and no DNA. The sample's clone listing holds roughly 6,200 distinct CDR3 sequences. The ten most abundant clones make up approximately 39% of the sample. Sequencing was carried out using CD8+ effector memory T cells (TEM) sorted from PBMCs. The cell subset or site tag for this specimen amounts to: effector memory CD8 T cells, CCR7- CD45RO+ CD95+. All receptors come from a human donor in good health.

The V call is TRBV28, the J call TRBJ1-3; TCRdb reports TRBD1, a call that lacks DNA to check it against. CDR3 length: 16 residues. Germline loops: CDR1 MDHEN, CDR2 SYDVKM. CDR3 loop: CASSPATGSSGNTIYF.

The CDR3 region is CASSSRTGAITDTQYF. V gene TRBV11-2 combines with J gene TRBJ2-3; the D call from TCRdb, TRBD1, cannot be confirmed without DNA. Germline V CDR1 and CDR2: SGHAT, FQNNGV. The CDR3 sequence is 16 residues long.

The chain couples TRBV7-9 to TRBJ1-1; TCRdb picks TRBD1, but there is no DNA to check that call. The CDR3 sequence is 16 residues long. Per germline, CDR1 SEHNR and CDR2 FQNEAQ (reference sequence). This CDR3 is CASSTLGGQGDTEAFF.

The gene calls are TRBV29-1 and TRBJ2-7. This CDR3 comprises 14 residues. CDR1 SQVTM and CDR2 ANQGSEA come from the germline V gene. CDR3 amino acids: CSVELQTGPYEQYF.

This sequence joins TRBV5-1 and TRBJ1-1. This CDR3 region has 14 residues. The germline gives CDR1 SGHRS, CDR2 YFSETQ. The CDR3 protein is CASSLDPIGTEAFF.

The CDR3 here is CATSGDRETGELFF. The chain employs TRBV24-1 and TRBJ2-2; TCRdb's assignment of TRBD1 cannot be checked, as there is no DNA. The CDR3 has 14 amino acids. Per the germline V gene, CDR1 is KGHDR and CDR2 is SFDVKD.

The V call is TRBV21-1, the J call TRBJ2-7; with no DNA, the TCRdb D assignment of TRBD1 cannot be verified. TRBV21-1 is reported as a pseudogene. CDR3 length equals 15 residues. The CDR3 is CASSPVRGPDYEQYF.

The chain carries TRBV20-1 and TRBJ2-5; TCRdb outputs TRBD2, but without DNA this stays unchecked. CDR1 and CDR2 (germline): DFQATT, SNEGSKA (reference sequence). This CDR3 comprises 13 residues. The CDR3 loop reads CSASRLAEETQYF.